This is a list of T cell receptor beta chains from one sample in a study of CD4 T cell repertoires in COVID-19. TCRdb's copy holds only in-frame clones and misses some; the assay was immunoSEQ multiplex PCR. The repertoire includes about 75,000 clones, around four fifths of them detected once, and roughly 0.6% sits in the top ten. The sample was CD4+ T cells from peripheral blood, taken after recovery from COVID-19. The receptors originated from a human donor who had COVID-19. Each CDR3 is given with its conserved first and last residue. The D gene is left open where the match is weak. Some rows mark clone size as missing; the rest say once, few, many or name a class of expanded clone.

CASSSTGANVLTF,TGTGCCAGCAGTTCAACCGGAGCCAACGTCCTGACTTTC,13,NA,TRBJ2-6,NA,TRBV12-3/TRBV12-4
CASSFTGQGEEKLFF,TGCGCCAGCAGCTTTACGGGACAGGGGGAGGAAAAACTGTTTTTT,15,TRBD1,TRBJ1-4,once,TRBV5-1
CASSLDGGIFDEQFF,TGTGCCAGCAGTCTGGACGGGGGGATTTTCGATGAGCAGTTCTTC,15,TRBD2,TRBJ2-1,NA,TRBV25-1
CASSVWDEQYF,TGTGCCAGCAGTGTGTGGGACGAGCAGTACTTC,11,NA,TRBJ2-7,NA,TRBV2
CASTSDSYEQYF,TGTGCCAGCACCTCTGACAGTTACGAGCAGTACTTC,12,NA,TRBJ2-7,NA,TRBV2
CASGEAGVFKSYEQYF,TGTGCCAGCGGCGAAGCAGGGGTTTTTAAATCCTACGAGCAGTACTTC,16,NA,TRBJ2-7,NA,TRBV28
CASSLRKFGRRTQYF,TGTGCCAGCAGCTTACGAAAATTCGGCCGAAGGACCCAGTACTTC,15,NA,TRBJ2-5,NA,TRBV7-3
CASRSGQGSGYTF,TGCGCCAGCCGCTCGGGACAGGGGAGCGGCTACACCTTC,13,TRBD1,TRBJ1-2,NA,TRBV5-1
CASSPRDRGGEKLFF,TGTGCCAGCAGTCCTCGGGACAGGGGAGGGGAAAAACTGTTTTTT,15,TRBD1,TRBJ1-4,NA,TRBV6-5
CASSLTSGSYEQYF,TGCGCCAGCAGCTTGACTAGCGGGAGTTACGAGCAGTACTTC,14,TRBD2,TRBJ2-7,NA,TRBV5-1
CATSDLGSSGRATDTQYF,TGTGCCACCAGTGATTTAGGGTCTAGCGGGAGGGCCACAGATACGCAGTATTTT,18,TRBD2,TRBJ2-3,NA,TRBV24-1
CASSSGQNEQYF,TGTGCCAGCTCATCAGGACAGAACGAGCAGTACTTC,12,NA,TRBJ2-7,NA,TRBV18
CASSLEGRLADTQYF,TGTGCCAGCAGCTTAGAAGGAAGACTGGCAGATACGCAGTATTTT,15,NA,TRBJ2-3,NA,TRBV11-2
CSASTQRGANEQFF,TGCAGTGCTAGTACCCAGCGGGGGGCCAATGAGCAGTTCTTC,14,TRBD2,TRBJ2-1,NA,TRBV20-1
CASSVRTGAGEEAFF,TGTGCCAGCAGCGTACGTACAGGGGCTGGAGAGGAAGCTTTCTTT,15,TRBD1,TRBJ1-1,few,TRBV9
CASSRVQGAEGNTIYF,TGTGCCAGCTCACGAGTTCAGGGGGCAGAAGGAAACACCATATATTTT,16,TRBD1,TRBJ1-3,NA,TRBV18
CASSSGGSRLLDF,TGTGCCAGCAGCTCGGGGGGGTCGAGACTCCTAGACTTC,13,TRBD2,TRBJ2-5,NA,TRBV13
CASSLLAVGNSGNTIYF,TGTGCCAGCAGCTTACTGGCGGTCGGGAACTCTGGAAACACCATATATTTT,17,NA,TRBJ1-3,NA,TRBV7-2
CASSAPGAKGTDTQYF,TGTGCCAGCTCGGCCCCGGGAGCTAAAGGCACAGATACGCAGTATTTT,16,NA,TRBJ2-3,NA,TRBV18
CAWSVPENYGYTF,TGTGCCTGGAGTGTACCTGAGAACTATGGCTACACCTTC,13,NA,TRBJ1-2,once,TRBV30
CASSFLGADTQYF,TGTGCCAGCAGTTTCTTAGGGGCAGATACGCAGTATTTT,13,NA,TRBJ2-3,NA,TRBV12-3/TRBV12-4
CASNRGGKDTQYF,TGTGCCAGCAACAGGGGGGGCAAAGATACGCAGTATTTT,13,NA,TRBJ2-3,NA,TRBV6-5
CASSLGGSGNTIYF,TGTGCCAGCAGCTTAGGGGGCTCCGGAAACACCATATATTTT,14,NA,TRBJ1-3,NA,TRBV7-9
CAWSTGANEKLFF,TGTGCCTGGAGTACAGGGGCTAATGAAAAACTGTTTTTT,13,TRBD1,TRBJ1-4,NA,TRBV30
CASSGGAGGGETQYF,TGTGCCAGCAGCGGCGGAGCGGGGGGAGGGGAGACCCAGTACTTC,15,TRBD2,TRBJ2-5,NA,TRBV9
CASKRAQGGDEQYF,TGTGCCAGCAAAAGGGCCCAGGGAGGGGACGAGCAGTACTTC,14,TRBD2,TRBJ2-7,NA,TRBV18
CASSVPNQPQHF,TGTGCCAGCAGTGTCCCTAATCAGCCCCAGCATTTT,12,NA,TRBJ1-5,few,TRBV2
CASSLVGPGMNNEQFF,TGTGCCAGCAGCTTAGTAGGGCCAGGGATGAACAATGAGCAGTTCTTC,16,NA,TRBJ2-1,NA,TRBV7-2
CASSDGVGQPQHF,TGTGCCAGCAGTGATGGGGTCGGGCAGCCCCAGCATTTT,13,NA,TRBJ1-5,NA,TRBV6-1
CASSYSETGHPEAFF,TGTGCCAGCAGTTACTCGGAGACAGGGCATCCTGAAGCTTTCTTT,15,TRBD1,TRBJ1-1,NA,TRBV6-6
CASSPDEGLAAFF,TGTGCCAGCAGTCCCGATGAGGGACTAGCGGCGTTCTTC,13,TRBD2,TRBJ2-1,NA,TRBV12-3/TRBV12-4
CASSLDGSGNTEAFF,TGTGCCAGCAGCTTAGACGGATCGGGGAACACTGAAGCTTTCTTT,15,NA,TRBJ1-1,NA,TRBV11-3
CASSLPGTRRYEQFF,TGTGCCAGCAGTTTGCCCGGGACTAGAAGGTATGAGCAGTTCTTC,15,TRBD2,TRBJ2-1,NA,TRBV28
CASSVKLAGDSGNTIYF,TGTGCCAGCAGCGTAAAGTTGGCAGGGGACTCTGGAAACACCATATATTTT,17,NA,TRBJ1-3,NA,TRBV9
CASSLFGGRGETQYF,TGTGCCAGCAGCTTATTCGGCGGGAGGGGAGAGACCCAGTACTTC,15,TRBD2,TRBJ2-5,NA,TRBV11-3
CASSRSGNTIYF,TGTGCCAGCAGCCGAAGTGGAAACACCATATATTTT,12,NA,TRBJ1-3,NA,TRBV7-6
CASSPQEGLNYGYTF,TGTGCCAGCTCTCCACAGGAAGGCCTAAACTATGGCTACACCTTC,15,NA,TRBJ1-2,NA,TRBV18
CASIARQGGTAGANVLTF,TGTGCCAGCATCGCGAGACAGGGAGGTACTGCTGGGGCCAACGTCCTGACTTTC,18,NA,TRBJ2-6,NA,TRBV2
CASSVGRGHSSYEQYF,TGTGCCAGCAGCGTAGGCCGGGGGCACTCCTCCTACGAGCAGTACTTC,16,NA,TRBJ2-7,NA,TRBV9
CASSNSRNYGYTF,TGTGCCAGTAGTAACAGTCGAAACTATGGCTACACCTTC,13,NA,TRBJ1-2,NA,TRBV19
CASSLLETGAYNEQFF,TGTGCCAGCAGCTTGTTAGAGACAGGCGCCTACAATGAGCAGTTCTTC,16,NA,TRBJ2-1,NA,TRBV5-6
CASPKQGTATQYF,TGTGCCAGCCCTAAACAAGGGACCGCTACGCAGTATTTT,13,NA,TRBJ2-3,few,TRBV6-5
CASSYGTGGSSPLHF,TGTGCCAGCTCATACGGGACAGGGGGAAGTTCACCCCTCCACTTT,15,TRBD1,TRBJ1-6,few,TRBV18
CASSLGHSGNTIYF,TGTGCCAGCAGCCTCGGGCACTCTGGAAACACCATATATTTT,14,NA,TRBJ1-3,NA,TRBV7-2
CASSPLGTSGTDTQYF,TGTGCCAGCAGTCCGTTAGGGACCTCTGGCACAGATACGCAGTATTTT,16,NA,TRBJ2-3,NA,TRBV2
CASSFGNTGNTIYF,TGTGCCAGCAGCTTTGGGAACACTGGAAACACCATATATTTT,14,NA,TRBJ1-3,NA,TRBV11-2
CASRSNHYVSGNTIYF,TGTGCCAGCCGCTCCAATCATTACGTCTCTGGAAACACCATATATTTT,16,NA,TRBJ1-3,NA,TRBV3-1/TRBV3-2
CASSAVGPEAFF,TGTGCCAGCAGCGCAGTAGGGCCTGAAGCTTTCTTT,12,NA,TRBJ1-1,NA,TRBV7-9
CASSSLSGVPYEQYF,TGTGCCAGCAGTTCCCTAAGCGGGGTACCCTACGAGCAGTACTTC,15,TRBD2,TRBJ2-7,NA,TRBV27
CASSWGGVDGYTF,TGTGCCAGCAGTTGGGGGGGGGTGGATGGCTACACCTTC,13,NA,TRBJ1-2,NA,TRBV6-5
CASSPGQARYGYTF,TGTGCCAGCAGTCCCGGACAGGCTCGCTATGGCTACACCTTC,14,TRBD1,TRBJ1-2,few,TRBV6-5
CASSPGPGGREQFF,TGTGCCAGCTCACCAGGGCCAGGGGGACGCGAGCAGTTCTTC,14,TRBD1,TRBJ2-1,once,TRBV18
CASSLGLAGGKQFF,TGTGCCAGCAGTTTAGGTCTAGCGGGGGGGAAGCAGTTCTTC,14,TRBD2,TRBJ2-1,NA,TRBV11-1
CASSQVGPLSDNEQFF,TGTGCCAGCAGCCAAGTGGGCCCCTTATCGGACAATGAGCAGTTCTTC,16,NA,TRBJ2-1,NA,TRBV3-1/TRBV3-2